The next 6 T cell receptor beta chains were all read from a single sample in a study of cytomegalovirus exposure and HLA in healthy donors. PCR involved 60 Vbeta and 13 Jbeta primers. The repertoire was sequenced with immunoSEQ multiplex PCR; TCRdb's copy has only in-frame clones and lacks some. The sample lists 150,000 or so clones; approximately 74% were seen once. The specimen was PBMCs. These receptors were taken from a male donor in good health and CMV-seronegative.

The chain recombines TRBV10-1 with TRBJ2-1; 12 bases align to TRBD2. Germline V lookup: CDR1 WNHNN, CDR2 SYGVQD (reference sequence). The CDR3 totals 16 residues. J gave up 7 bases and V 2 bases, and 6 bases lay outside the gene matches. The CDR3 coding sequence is TGCGCCAGCAGTGAGACTCGACTAGCGGGAGCTAATGAGCAGTTCTTC. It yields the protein CASSETRLAGANEQFF.

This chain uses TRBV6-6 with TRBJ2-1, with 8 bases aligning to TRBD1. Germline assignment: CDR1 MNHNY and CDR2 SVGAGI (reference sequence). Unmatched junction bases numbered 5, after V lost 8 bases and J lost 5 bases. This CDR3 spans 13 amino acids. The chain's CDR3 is CASGQGFNNEQFF. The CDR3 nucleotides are TGTGCCAGCGGACAGGGATTTAACAATGAGCAGTTCTTC.

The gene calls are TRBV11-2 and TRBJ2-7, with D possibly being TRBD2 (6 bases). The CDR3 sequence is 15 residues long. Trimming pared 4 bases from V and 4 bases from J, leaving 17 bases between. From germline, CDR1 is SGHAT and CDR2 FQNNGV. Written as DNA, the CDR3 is TGTGCCAGCAGCTCTACCGGGACTGGTCCGTACGAGCAGTACTTC. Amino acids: CASSSTGTGPYEQYF.

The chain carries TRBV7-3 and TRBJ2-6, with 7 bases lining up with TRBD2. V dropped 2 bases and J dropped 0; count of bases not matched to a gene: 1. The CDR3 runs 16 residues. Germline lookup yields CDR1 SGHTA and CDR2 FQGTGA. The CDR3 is CASSLGDYSGANVLTF. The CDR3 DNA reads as TGTGCCAGCAGCTTAGGGGACTACTCTGGGGCCAACGTCCTGACTTTC.

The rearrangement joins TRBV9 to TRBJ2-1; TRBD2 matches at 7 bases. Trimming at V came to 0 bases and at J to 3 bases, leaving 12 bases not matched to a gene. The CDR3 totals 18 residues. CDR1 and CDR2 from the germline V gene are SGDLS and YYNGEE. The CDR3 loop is CASSVGGSRAGVYNEQFF. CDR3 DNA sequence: TGTGCCAGCAGCGTAGGGGGCTCAAGGGCGGGGGTCTACAATGAGCAGTTCTTC.

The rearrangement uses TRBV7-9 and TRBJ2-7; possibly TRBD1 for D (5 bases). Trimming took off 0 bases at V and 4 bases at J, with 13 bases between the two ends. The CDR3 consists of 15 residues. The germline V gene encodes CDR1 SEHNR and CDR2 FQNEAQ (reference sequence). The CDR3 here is CASSLAGQGGYEQYF. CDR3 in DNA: TGTGCCAGCAGCTTAGCGGGCCAGGGTGGATACGAGCAGTACTTC.